Following are 18 T cell receptor beta chains from one sample sequenced in a study of PD-1 blockade in classical Hodgkin lymphoma. Patients all relapsed after autologous stem cell transplantation, and there was variation in brentuximab vedotin exposure. Sequencing was performed with immunoSEQ multiplex PCR; in TCRdb, only in-frame clones are kept and a portion is missing. The sample carries about 26,000 clones, roughly 68% recorded once. Sequenced material: peripheral blood mononuclear cells (PBMCs), taken before the second cycle of nivolumab. These receptors originate from a human donor with classical Hodgkin lymphoma.

This chain links TRBV28 with TRBJ2-7; tentative D call: TRBD1 (5 bases). Per the germline V gene, CDR1 is MDHEN and CDR2 is SYDVKM. V lost 9 bases to trimming and J lost 6 bases, with 18 bases between them. The CDR3 loop spans 13 amino acids. The CDR3 DNA sequence: TGTGCCAGTTGGACCCAGGGATCGGGCGAGCAGTACTTC. Translating it yields CASWTQGSGEQYF.

CDR3 sequence reads: CASSLWDSGNTIYF. CDR3 DNA: TGTGCCAGCAGTTTATGGGACTCTGGAAACACCATATATTTT. The V call is TRBV28, the J call TRBJ1-3; no definite D call. CDR3 length: 14 residues. CDR1 and CDR2 from the germline V gene are MDHEN and SYDVKM. With 0 bases removed from V and 0 bases from J, the gap between germline ends came to 3 bases. Based on the CDR3 plus reference TRBV28 and TRBJ1-3, the full variable domain is DVKVTQSSRYLVKRTGEKVFLECVQDMDHENMFWYRQDPGLGLRLIYFSYDVKMKEKGDIPEGYSVSREKKERFSLILESASTNQTSMYLCASSLWDSGNTIYFGEGSWLTVV.

V gene TRBV28 combines with J gene TRBJ2-5; 8 bases line up with TRBD2. Germline V gene lookup returns CDR1 MDHEN and CDR2 SYDVKM. The CDR3 contains 14 residues. V dropped 5 bases and J dropped 5; count of bases not matched to a gene: 7. The CDR3 coding sequence is TGTGCCAGCAGTACCTGGACTAGCCGGGAGACCCAGTACTTC. Translating gives CASSTWTSRETQYF.

The chain links TRBV29-1 to TRBJ1-1; D is ambiguous. CDR1 SQVTM and CDR2 ANQGSEA come from the germline V gene. CDR3 length equals 12 residues. Trimming took off 8 bases at V and 1 base at J, with 11 bases between the two ends. CDR3 nucleotide sequence: TGCAGCTCCGGGCGGTCGAACACTGAAGCTTTCTTT. This sequence encodes CSSGRSNTEAFF.

This clone was detected once. The junction differs from germline at one of its ends, possibly a read error. The V and J genes are TRBV11-2 and TRBJ2-5; possible D gene TRBD1, 6 bases. The germline V gene encodes CDR1 SGHAT and CDR2 FQNNGV. The CDR3 consists of 16 residues. The CDR3 DNA reads as TGTGCCAGCAGTTTAGAACAGGGCTTGGTGGGAGAGACCCAGTACTTC. This translates into CASSLEQGLVGETQYF.

This chain joins TRBV30 and TRBJ2-5; 8 bases agree with TRBD1. Unmatched junction bases numbered 8, after V lost 7 bases and J lost 1 base. CDR3 size: 14 residues. From germline, CDR1 is GTSNPN and CDR2 SVGIG (reference sequence). The CDR3 sequence: CASPDRELQETQYF. The CDR3 DNA follows: TGTGCCTCCCCGGACAGGGAACTCCAAGAGACCCAGTACTTC.

This chain joins TRBV7-2 and TRBJ2-6, with 7 bases identical to TRBD1. Germline CDR1 reads SGHTA; CDR2 reads FQGNSA. V was pared by 1 base and J by 0 bases, with 0 bases of the junction left unmatched. This CDR3 contains 16 residues. The CDR3 DNA reads TGTGCCAGCAGCTTAGGGACAGGCTCTGGGGCCAACGTCCTGACTTTC. It specifies CASSLGTGSGANVLTF.

The sample holds one count of this clone. This rearrangement joins TRBV4-1 to TRBJ2-2, with D tentatively TRBD2 (5 bases). The V and J ends lost 7 bases and 4 bases respectively, with 16 bases between them. CDR1 and CDR2 (germline): MGHRA, YSYEKL. The CDR3 runs to 15 residues. The CDR3, as DNA: TGCGCCAGCACCCCGGGTAGAGGGAGCACCGGGGAGCTGTTTTTT. This gives the protein CASTPGRGSTGELFF.

V usage is TRBV7-8 and J usage is TRBJ1-6; D ambiguous. The V end lost 4 bases, the J end lost 5 bases, and 12 bases lay between the germline ends. The CDR3 has 15 amino acids. Germline V lookup: CDR1 SGHVS, CDR2 FQNEAQ. CDR3 DNA sequence: TGTGCCAGCAGCTCGCAAAGCGGCCATAATTCACCCCTCCACTTT. It yields the protein CASSSQSGHNSPLHF.

The chain joins TRBV10-3 to TRBJ1-2, with D tentatively TRBD1 (6 bases). V lost 2 bases, J lost 7 bases, and 11 bases lay in between. There are 13 residues in the CDR3. Germline V CDR1 and CDR2: ENHRY, SYGVKD. CDR3 sequence reads: CAISEMGAGGYTF. The CDR3 DNA follows: TGTGCCATCAGTGAGATGGGGGCGGGTGGCTACACCTTC.

The rearrangement uses TRBV5-4 and TRBJ2-2; 8 nucleotides match TRBD2. The CDR3 runs 16 residues. V shed 4 bases, J shed 5 bases, and the junction held 10 bases outside the gene matches. Germline V gene data show CDR1 as SGHNT and CDR2 as YYREEE (reference sequence). CDR3 amino acids: CASSHAGGDLTGELFF. CDR3 DNA: TGTGCCAGCAGCCACGCCGGGGGGGATTTGACCGGGGAGCTGTTTTTT.

Worth noting for this clone: This sequence may be a read error, since a much larger clone differs from it by one base. The chain employs TRBV21-1 and TRBJ1-2; no DNA check was done on the table's D call, TRBD1. TRBV21-1 is flagged as a pseudogene. The CDR3 contains 14 residues. Here the CDR3 reads CASSNSQGAGGYTF. CDR3 sequence (DNA): TGTGCCAGCAGCAACTCGCAGGGGGCCGGTGGCTACACCTTC.

This clone turned up a few times. Without the conserved terminal phenylalanine or tryptophan, this CDR3 likely stems from a read error. No DNA is shown, since the ends of the CDR3 on it are uncertain; the CDR3 is the one TCRdb lists. The rearrangement links TRBV5-1 to TRBJ1-1. The germline gives CDR1 SGHRS, CDR2 YFSETQ. The CDR3 is made up of 9 amino acids, end residues included. CDR3 amino acids: CASSSTPGR.

This clone appeared a few times. This sequence joins TRBV11-2 and TRBJ1-1; tentatively, D is TRBD1 (6 bases). The V gene's germline CDR1 is SGHAT and CDR2 FQNNGV. This CDR3 has 15 residues. Deletions cut 0 bases from V and 4 bases from J, with 12 bases between. This CDR3 is CASSLDLRGSTEAFF. The CDR3 bases are TGTGCCAGCAGCTTAGATCTGAGGGGGTCCACTGAAGCTTTCTTT.

This sequence joins TRBV18 and TRBJ1-3; weak D call: TRBD1 (5 bases). With 6 bases removed from V and 10 bases from J, the gap between germline ends came to 19 bases. The CDR3 is 14 residues long. From germline, CDR1 is KGHSH and CDR2 LQKENI. In DNA, the CDR3 is TGTGCCAGCTCGCGTCAAGTACCGGAGGGGACCATATATTTT. Amino acids: CASSRQVPEGTIYF.

The V call is TRBV18, the J call TRBJ2-7, with D unclear. V lost 4 bases, J lost 4 bases, and 8 bases lay in between. From germline, CDR1 is KGHSH and CDR2 LQKENI. This CDR3 is built from 12 residues. CDR3 nucleotides: TGTGCCAGCTCACTTGGGGTATACGAGCAGTACTTC. Protein sequence: CASSLGVYEQYF.

The chain carries TRBV5-6 and TRBJ1-2; D remains unclear. V lost 1 base and J 1 base, leaving 14 bases between the germline ends. The CDR3 sequence is 16 residues long. The germline gives CDR1 SGHDT, CDR2 YYEEEE. CDR3 region: CASSLMETPLNYGYTF. The CDR3 coding sequence is TGTGCCAGCAGCTTGATGGAGACCCCCCTTAACTATGGCTACACCTTC.

The chain carries TRBV6-1 and TRBJ2-5; possibly TRBD2 for D (6 bases). The V end lost 7 bases, the J end lost 7 bases, and 10 bases lay between the germline ends. CDR3 length: 11 amino acids. Germline-derived CDR1 and CDR2 are MNHNS and SASEGT. Here the CDR3 reads CASTPGGTQYF. CDR3 in DNA: TGTGCCAGCACTCCCGGGGGGACCCAGTACTTC.